This TCR beta chain was profiled in a study of tumor and adjacent non-tumor tissue in lung cancer. Study-wide background: There were fewer than 15 adenocarcinoma, a couple of squamous cell carcinoma and 1 small cell lung cancer cases. On average, productive TCRbeta reads reached a few million per sample. Overall study findings and caveats: Higher tumor TCR diversity was associated with shorter survival.

The CDR3 extends over 13 amino acids. V was pared by 5 bases and J by 0 bases, with 7 bases between. Ten or more counts support this clonotype. The antigen is not known. Three rounds of nested PCR, following a modified ARM-PCR protocol, produced the TCRbeta library. TCRdb reanalysed the multiplex PCR reads using MiXCR and keeps one entry per CDR3 protein. Found here are under 250,000 distinct CDR3 sequences, 70% to 75% of them singletons; the top ten hold around 25%. This sample's RNA came from whole unsorted tissue. Sample: lung tumor tissue. The rearrangement joins TRBV12-3 or TRBV12-4 to TRBJ1-2, with a possible D match to TRBD1 (5 bases). The TCR sequence derives from a man aged 55 to 70 with non-small cell lung cancer. CDR3 in DNA: TGTGCCAGCAGTCAACAGGCTAACTATGGCTACACCTTC. Its translation: CASSQQANYGYTF.